This T cell receptor beta chain was profiled in a study of shared clonotypes between healthy human individuals. Study conclusions and caveats: Measured sharing among donors was expected to vary with sequencing depth.

Deep level was the assay's run setting. TCRdb's table, derived via immunoSEQ multiplex PCR, lists solely in-frame clones and lacks some. The sample lists around 500,000 clones, more than 65% occurring once. V shed 8 bases and J 5 bases; nucleotides not matched to a gene: 8. The V gene's germline CDR1 is SNHLY and CDR2 FYNNEI. The CDR3 consists of 13 residues. The study drew all its donors from Caucasian adults living in Nashville, Tennessee. Note on this clone: The antigen is not known.

Sequencing used PBMCs. This sequence originates from a woman aged 40 to 55 in good health. Some clones in this sample may be carry-over from other donors' samples. V and J are TRBV2 and TRBJ2-5; TRBD1 aligns across 7 bases. CDR3 residues: CASQQGSGETQYF. The CDR3 bases are TGTGCCAGCCAACAGGGGTCTGGGGAGACCCAGTACTTC.